A selection of T cell receptor beta chains follows, all from one sample in a study of T cells after yellow fever vaccination. TCRdb re-derived calls from the 5' RACE reads in MiXCR, one entry per CDR3 protein. Among a few hundred thousand distinct CDR3 sequences listed, about 7% were seen once. This specimen consisted of CD4+ T cells sorted from PBMCs, obtained 15 days after the yellow fever booster vaccination. The receptors stem from a man between 25 and 39 years old who received the YFV17D yellow fever vaccine. Each CDR3 is given with its conserved first and last residue. D genes are given only for firm matches. Expanded clones get a size class; other rows say once, few or many, or leave the size out.

D: TRBD1
J: TRBJ2-7
size: -
V: TRBV28
DNA: TGTGCCAGCAGTGCGGAGGACAGGGGTGCTCCGAAGCAGTACTTC
CDR3: CASSAEDRGAPKQYF

D: TRBD1
J: TRBJ2-5
size: many
V: TRBV11-3
DNA: TGTGCCAGCAGCCAGGGACAGCAAGAGACCCAGTACTTC
CDR3: CASSQGQQETQYF

D: -
J: TRBJ2-3
size: -
V: TRBV6-1
DNA: TGTGCCAGCAGTGCCAGAGGTTTTGCTGCTGCGGCAGATACGCAGTATTTT
CDR3: CASSARGFAAAADTQYF

D: TRBD2
J: TRBJ2-1
size: few
V: TRBV2
DNA: TGTGCCAGCAGTGTCAGCGGGAGGGCCGTCGATGAGCAGTTCTTC
CDR3: CASSVSGRAVDEQFF

D: -
J: TRBJ2-1
size: -
V: TRBV3-1
DNA: TGTGCCAGCAGCCCAAACCTAGGTAATGAGCAGTTCTTC
CDR3: CASSPNLGNEQFF

D: TRBD1
J: TRBJ2-7
size: -
V: TRBV10-1
DNA: TGCGCCAGCAGTGAGACGACAGGGTCCGAGCAGTACTTC
CDR3: CASSETTGSEQYF

D: -
J: TRBJ2-4
size: -
V: TRBV5-6
DNA: TGTGCCAGCAGCCTCCGGAACCTCCGGAACATTCAGTACTTC
CDR3: CASSLRNLRNIQYF

D: -
J: TRBJ2-7
size: few
V: TRBV7-9
DNA: TGTGCCAGCAGCTCGGGAGTCTACGAGCAGTACTTC
CDR3: CASSSGVYEQYF

D: -
J: TRBJ2-7
size: -
V: TRBV20-1
DNA: TGCAGTGCTAGAGCTTACGATGGGAGCGAGCAGTACTTC
CDR3: CSARAYDGSEQYF

D: TRBD1
J: TRBJ1-1
size: -
V: TRBV5-8
DNA: TGTGCCAACCGTGGACTGGACAGGTTGAACACTGAAGCTTTCTTT
CDR3: CANRGLDRLNTEAFF

D: TRBD2
J: TRBJ2-1
size: many
V: TRBV7-6
DNA: TGTGCCAGCAGTACGGGACTAGCGGACAATGAGCAGTTCTTC
CDR3: CASSTGLADNEQFF